The rows below give T cell receptor beta chains drawn from one sample of a study of T-cell memory formation after mild COVID-19. TCRdb passed the 5' RACE reads through MiXCR, listing each CDR3 protein once. This sample has hundreds of thousands of distinct CDR3 sequences, with 20% to 30% found just once. The sequenced sample consisted of PBMCs or a T cell subset sorted from them (not recorded which). The source is an adult woman who had mild COVID-19 (a few samples of this study predate the infection). Cell type and time point are not known. The CDR3 runs from the conserved cysteine through the conserved F or W. Fields, in order: CDR3 protein, V gene.

CATSDPGQTSYNEQFF,TRBV24-1
CSVEESGRAPYGYTF,TRBV29-1
CASSSGPMETQYF,TRBV7-3
CATSSLRGSYEQYF,TRBV15
CASSSTGGLDSPLHF,TRBV7-9
CASSPQGRITGELFF,TRBV2
CASSLILPETDTQYF,TRBV12-3/TRBV12-4
CAGRTGESYEQYF,TRBV2
CASSTGQGANVLTF,TRBV19
CASSQDGGRSEAFF,TRBV4-3
CSVDNRMAEAFF,TRBV29-1
CASSLQGENTEAFF,TRBV7-6
CASGHGSPGNEQFF,TRBV19
CASSPFALGSGAGHGYTF,TRBV9
CASSTGGRPVTGELFF,TRBV5-1
CSARGGDTQYF,TRBV20-1
CASSLASGYTDTQYF,TRBV11-2
CASSSRAPSYTF,TRBV3-1
CASSLGGAGNTEAFF,TRBV7-9
CSVEEGTGYGYTF,TRBV29-1
CASRPAPGQGVWGYTF,TRBV12-3/TRBV12-4
CASRTASGGLDTQYF,TRBV12-3/TRBV12-4
CASSPSPGQVNTGELFF,TRBV27
CASSLLTGIAYEQYF,TRBV12-3/TRBV12-4
CATREGNGGEQFF,TRBV5-1
CASRMGRREETQYF,TRBV25-1
CASSQASGGFIDTQYF,TRBV27
CASSAGGSSHLHF,TRBV2
CASSLGQFNTDTQYF,TRBV12-3/TRBV12-4
CASSLGQLNTGELFF,TRBV12-3/TRBV12-4
CASSLSAASYNEQFF,TRBV27